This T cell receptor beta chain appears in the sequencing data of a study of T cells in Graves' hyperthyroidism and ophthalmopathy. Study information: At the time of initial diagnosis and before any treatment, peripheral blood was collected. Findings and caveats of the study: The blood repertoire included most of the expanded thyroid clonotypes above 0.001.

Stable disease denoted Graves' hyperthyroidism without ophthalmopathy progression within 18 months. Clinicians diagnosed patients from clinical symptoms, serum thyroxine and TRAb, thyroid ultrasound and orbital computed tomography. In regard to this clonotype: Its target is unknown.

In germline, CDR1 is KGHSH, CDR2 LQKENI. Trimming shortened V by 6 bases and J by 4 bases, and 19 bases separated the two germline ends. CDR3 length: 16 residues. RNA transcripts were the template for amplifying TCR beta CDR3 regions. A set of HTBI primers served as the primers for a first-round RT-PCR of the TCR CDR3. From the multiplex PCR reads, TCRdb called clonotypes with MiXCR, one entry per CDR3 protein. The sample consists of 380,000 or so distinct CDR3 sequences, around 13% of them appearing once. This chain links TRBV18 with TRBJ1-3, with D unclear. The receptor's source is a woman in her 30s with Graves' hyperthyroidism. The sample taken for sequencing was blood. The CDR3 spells CASSPDERMIGNTIYF. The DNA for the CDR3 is TGTGCCAGCTCCCCGGACGAACGGATGATAGGAAACACCATATATTTT.